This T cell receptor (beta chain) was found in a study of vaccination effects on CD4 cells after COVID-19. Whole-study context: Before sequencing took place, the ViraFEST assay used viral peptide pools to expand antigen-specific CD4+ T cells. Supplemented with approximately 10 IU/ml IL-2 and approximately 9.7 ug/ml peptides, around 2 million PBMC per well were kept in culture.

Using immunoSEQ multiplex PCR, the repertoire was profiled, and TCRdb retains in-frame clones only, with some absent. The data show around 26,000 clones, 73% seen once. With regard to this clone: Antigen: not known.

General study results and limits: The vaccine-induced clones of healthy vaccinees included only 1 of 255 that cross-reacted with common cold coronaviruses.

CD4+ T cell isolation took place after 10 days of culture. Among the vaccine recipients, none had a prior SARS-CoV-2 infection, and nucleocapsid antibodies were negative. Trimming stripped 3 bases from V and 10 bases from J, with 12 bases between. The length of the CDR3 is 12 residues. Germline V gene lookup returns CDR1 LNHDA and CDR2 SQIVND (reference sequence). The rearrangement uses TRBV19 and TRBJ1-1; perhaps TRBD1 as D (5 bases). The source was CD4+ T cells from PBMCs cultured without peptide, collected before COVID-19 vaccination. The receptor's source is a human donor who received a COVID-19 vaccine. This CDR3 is CASSIQGTIAFF. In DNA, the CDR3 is TGTGCCAGTAGTATTCAGGGAACGATAGCTTTCTTT.